This entry features one T cell receptor beta chain sequence. Its antigen is currently unknown. Each sample had two DNA replicates, roughly 0.48 ug blood or about 1.5 ug tissue. TCRdb's table, derived via immunoSEQ multiplex PCR, lists solely in-frame clones and lacks some. Of just over 70,000 clones in the sample, roughly 84% were seen once. This entry comes from a study of early stage breast cancer tumors. About the study: ER+/PR+/HER2- status applied to twelve of 16 invasive breast tumors.

General study results and limits: Tumor and normal breast were distinguished via blood comparison in about 90% of the 16 patients. Commonly generated sequences made up most enriched TCRB sequences shared between patients.

CDR1 and CDR2 from the germline V gene are MNHNS and SASEGT. Trimming stripped 3 bases from V and 10 bases from J, with 18 bases between. This CDR3 region has 14 residues. The V call is TRBV6-1, the J call TRBJ1-1; D is perhaps TRBD1 (6 bases). The sequenced sample was blood. The origin of this receptor is a person between 55 and 69 years old with breast cancer. The CDR3 here is CASSDGGWGRRAFF. Written as DNA, the CDR3 is TGTGCCAGCAGTGATGGGGGATGGGGGCGCAGAGCTTTCTTT.